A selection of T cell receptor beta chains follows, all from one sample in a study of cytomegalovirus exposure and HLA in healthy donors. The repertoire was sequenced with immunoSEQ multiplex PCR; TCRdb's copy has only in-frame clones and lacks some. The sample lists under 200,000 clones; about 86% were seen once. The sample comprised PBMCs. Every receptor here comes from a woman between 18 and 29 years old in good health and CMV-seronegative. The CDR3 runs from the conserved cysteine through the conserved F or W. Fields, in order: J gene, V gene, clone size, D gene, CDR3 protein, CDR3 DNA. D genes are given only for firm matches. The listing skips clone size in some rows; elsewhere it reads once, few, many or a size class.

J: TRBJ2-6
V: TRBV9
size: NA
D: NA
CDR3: CASSLRSGANVLTF
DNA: TGTGCCAGCAGCCTTCGCTCTGGGGCCAACGTCCTGACTTTC

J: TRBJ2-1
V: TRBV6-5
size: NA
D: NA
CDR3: CASSYGGAGKGGEQFF
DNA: TGTGCCAGCAGTTACGGGGGGGCAGGGAAGGGTGGTGAGCAGTTCTTC

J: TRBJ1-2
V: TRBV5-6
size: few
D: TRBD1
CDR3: CASSREQGLNYGYTF
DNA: TGTGCCAGCAGCAGGGAACAGGGGCTTAACTATGGCTACACCTTC

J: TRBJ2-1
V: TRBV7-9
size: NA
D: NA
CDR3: CASSLAGGPLRGEQFF
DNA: TGTGCCAGCAGCTTAGCGGGGGGGCCCCTTCGGGGCGAGCAGTTCTTC

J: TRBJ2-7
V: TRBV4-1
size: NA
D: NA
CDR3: CASSQGSNVREQYF
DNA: TGCGCCAGCAGCCAAGGGTCAAACGTGAGGGAGCAGTACTTC

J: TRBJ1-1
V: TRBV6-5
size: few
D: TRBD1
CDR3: CASSPGGATNTEAFF
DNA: TGTGCCAGCAGTCCAGGGGGCGCGACGAACACTGAAGCTTTCTTT

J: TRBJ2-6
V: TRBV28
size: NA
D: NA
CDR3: CASSLGAWGSGANVLTF
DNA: TGTGCCAGCAGTTTAGGGGCCTGGGGCTCTGGGGCCAACGTCCTGACTTTC

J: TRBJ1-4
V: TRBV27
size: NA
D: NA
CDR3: CASSARGYHEKLFF
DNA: TGTGCCAGCAGTGCCCGAGGATACCATGAAAAACTGTTTTTT

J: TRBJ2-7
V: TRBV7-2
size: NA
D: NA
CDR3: CASSLGRVYEQYF
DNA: TGTGCCAGCAGCTTAGGCAGGGTCTACGAGCAGTACTTC

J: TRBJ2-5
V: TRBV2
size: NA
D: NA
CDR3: CASSEWGPPIQETQYF
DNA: TGTGCCAGCAGTGAATGGGGGCCGCCTATCCAAGAGACCCAGTACTTC

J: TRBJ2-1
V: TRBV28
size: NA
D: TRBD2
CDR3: CASRTSGRAQGEQFF
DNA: TGTGCCAGCAGAACTAGCGGGAGGGCCCAGGGTGAGCAGTTCTTC

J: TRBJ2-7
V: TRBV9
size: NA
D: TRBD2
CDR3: CASSVGGDFFYEQYF
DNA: TGTGCCAGCAGCGTCGGGGGGGACTTTTTCTACGAGCAGTACTTC

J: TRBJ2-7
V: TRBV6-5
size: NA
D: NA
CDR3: CASSYKQTTAYEQYF
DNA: TGTGCCAGCAGTTACAAACAGACCACCGCCTACGAGCAGTACTTC

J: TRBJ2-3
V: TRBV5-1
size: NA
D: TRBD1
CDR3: CASSWDRGAVAATDTQYF
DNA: TGCGCCAGCAGCTGGGACAGGGGGGCGGTGGCAGCCACAGATACGCAGTATTTT

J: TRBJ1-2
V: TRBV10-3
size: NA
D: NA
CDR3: CAISDVEGIGRVYGYTF
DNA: TGTGCCATCAGTGATGTGGAGGGAATCGGCAGGGTCTATGGCTACACCTTC

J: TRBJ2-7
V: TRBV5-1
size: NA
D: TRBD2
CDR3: CASSYPRSGSSYEQYF
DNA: TGCGCCAGCAGCTATCCCCGGAGCGGGAGCTCCTACGAGCAGTACTTC

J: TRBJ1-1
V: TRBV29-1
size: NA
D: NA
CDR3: CSVVTGTTLNTEAFF
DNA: TGCAGCGTTGTCACCGGGACAACTTTGAACACTGAAGCTTTCTTT

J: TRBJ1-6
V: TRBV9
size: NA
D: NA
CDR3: CASSSRLGTDNSPLHF
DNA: TGTGCCAGCAGCTCTCGACTAGGGACGGATAATTCACCCCTCCACTTT

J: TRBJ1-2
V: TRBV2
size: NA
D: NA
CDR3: CASRGSGDYGYTF
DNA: TGTGCCAGCAGGGGGTCAGGGGACTATGGCTACACCTTC

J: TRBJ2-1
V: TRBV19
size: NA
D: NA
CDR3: CASRSAVGSEQFF
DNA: TGTGCCAGTAGGTCTGCGGTAGGGAGTGAGCAGTTCTTC